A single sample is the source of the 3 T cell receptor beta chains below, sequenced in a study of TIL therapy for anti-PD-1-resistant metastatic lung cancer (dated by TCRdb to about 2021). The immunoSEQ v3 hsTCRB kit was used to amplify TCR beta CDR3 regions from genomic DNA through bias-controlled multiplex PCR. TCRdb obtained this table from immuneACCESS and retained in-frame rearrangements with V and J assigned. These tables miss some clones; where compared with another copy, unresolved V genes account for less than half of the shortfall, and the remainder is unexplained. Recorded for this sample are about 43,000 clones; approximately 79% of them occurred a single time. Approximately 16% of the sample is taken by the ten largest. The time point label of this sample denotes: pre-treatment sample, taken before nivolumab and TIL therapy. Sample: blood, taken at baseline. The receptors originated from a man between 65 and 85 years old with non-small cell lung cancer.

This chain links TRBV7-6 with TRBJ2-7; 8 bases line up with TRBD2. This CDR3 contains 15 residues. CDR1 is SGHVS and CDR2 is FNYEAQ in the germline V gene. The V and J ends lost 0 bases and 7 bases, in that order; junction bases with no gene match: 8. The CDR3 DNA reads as TGTGCCAGCAGCTTAGCGTCTGGACTAGCTGGGGAGCAGTACTTC. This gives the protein CASSLASGLAGEQYF.

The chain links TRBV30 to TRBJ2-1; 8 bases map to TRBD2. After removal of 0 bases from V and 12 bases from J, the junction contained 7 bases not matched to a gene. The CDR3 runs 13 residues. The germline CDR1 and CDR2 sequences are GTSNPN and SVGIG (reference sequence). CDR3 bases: TGTGCCTGGAGTGTTGGCGGGAGGATGGGGCAGTTCTTC. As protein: CAWSVGGRMGQFF. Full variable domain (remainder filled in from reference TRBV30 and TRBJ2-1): SQTIHQWPATLVQPVGSPLSLECTVEGTSNPNLYWYRQAAGRGLQLLFYSVGIGQISSEVPQNLSASRPQDRQFILSSKKLLLSDSGFYLCAWSVGGRMGQFFGPGTRLTVL.

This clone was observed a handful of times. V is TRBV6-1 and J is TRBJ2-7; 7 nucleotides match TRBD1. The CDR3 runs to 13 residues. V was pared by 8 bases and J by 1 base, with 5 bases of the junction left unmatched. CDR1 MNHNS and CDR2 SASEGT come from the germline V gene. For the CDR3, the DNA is TGTGCCAGCGTATTGGGACAGTCCTACGAGCAGTACTTC. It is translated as CASVLGQSYEQYF.